This TCR beta chain was observed in a study of cytomegalovirus exposure and HLA in healthy donors. This clone has a single count. Germline CDR1 MDHEN, CDR2 SYDVKM. The CDR3 runs to 16 residues. The V and J ends lost 6 bases and 8 bases, in that order; junction bases with no gene match: 11. The PCR was carried out with 60 Vbeta primers and 13 Jbeta primers. Sequenced by immunoSEQ multiplex PCR; TCRdb stores in-frame clones only, minus some. The sample shows 100,000 to 150,000 clones, 70% to 85% of them seen only once. This sequence joins TRBV28 and TRBJ1-4; TRBD1 agrees at 11 bases. This sequence was found in a woman aged 40 to 50 in good health and CMV-seropositive. The source material was PBMCs. The CDR3 DNA is TGTGCCAGCAGCGATCAGGACAGGGGGCGGAAGGAAAAACTGTTTTTT. This codes for CASSDQDRGRKEKLFF.